A selection of T cell receptor beta chains follows, all from one sample in a study of shared clonotypes between healthy human individuals. Generated by immunoSEQ multiplex PCR, the TCRdb table keeps only in-frame clones and is missing some. The table shows over 800,000 clones, with 80% to 95% occurring only once. Sequenced sample: naive CD8+ T cells sorted from blood. These receptors all come from a man under 40 in good health. Each CDR3 is given with its conserved first and last residue. D genes are given only for firm matches. The listing skips clone size in some rows; elsewhere it reads once, few, many or a size class.

clone size	V gene	D gene	J gene	CDR3 DNA	CDR3 protein
-	TRBV19	TRBD1	TRBJ2-7	TGTGCCAGCACACCCGGACAGGGAACCTACGAGCAGTACTTC	CASTPGQGTYEQYF
few	TRBV5-5	-	TRBJ2-1	TGTGCCAGCAGCCAACTGGAGTTTACGGGGAGCTCCTACAATGAGCAGTTCTTC	CASSQLEFTGSSYNEQFF
-	TRBV29-1	-	TRBJ1-4	TGCAGCGTTGCAGGGTTGGCAAATGAAAAACTGTTTTTT	CSVAGLANEKLFF
-	TRBV6-6	-	TRBJ1-2	TGTGCCAGCAGTTACTCGAACGGGCGGGAAGGCTACACCTTC	CASSYSNGREGYTF
few	TRBV4-1	TRBD2	TRBJ2-1	TGCGCCAGCAGCCAAGCTAGCGGGATGAATGAGCAGTTCTTC	CASSQASGMNEQFF
-	TRBV7-9	-	TRBJ2-2	TGTGCCAGCAGCGCTTACACCGGGGAGCTGTTTTTT	CASSAYTGELFF
-	TRBV4-1	TRBD2	TRBJ2-1	TGCGCCAGCAGCCAAATAGCGGGAGGGGGGAGCTCCTACAATGAGCAGTTCTTC	CASSQIAGGGSSYNEQFF
few	TRBV7-9	-	TRBJ1-5	TGTGCCAGCAGCCACGGAAGGGTTGGCAATCAGCCCCAGCATTTT	CASSHGRVGNQPQHF
-	TRBV19	-	TRBJ2-5	TGTGCCAGTGCTTCCTTGGGGTACCAAGAGACCCAGTACTTC	CASASLGYQETQYF
-	TRBV10-3	TRBD2	TRBJ2-1	TGTGCCATCAGTGAACCCGAACTGGCGGGAGACTCCTACAATGAGCAGTTCTTC	CAISEPELAGDSYNEQFF
-	TRBV10-3	-	TRBJ2-7	TGTGCCATCAGTGAGTCGAGGGCAACCTTTCACTACGAGCAGTACTTC	CAISESRATFHYEQYF
-	TRBV5-6	-	TRBJ1-5	TGTGCCAGCAGCTTGGTGGGGGCGGGGCCCCAGCATTTT	CASSLVGAGPQHF
-	TRBV7-6	TRBD2	TRBJ2-3	TGTGCCAGCAGCCCCCTTACTAGCGGGAGCGCAGATACGCAGTATTTT	CASSPLTSGSADTQYF
once	TRBV27	-	TRBJ2-7	TGTGCCAGCAGCCTTGGACAGTCCTACGAGCAGTACTTC	CASSLGQSYEQYF